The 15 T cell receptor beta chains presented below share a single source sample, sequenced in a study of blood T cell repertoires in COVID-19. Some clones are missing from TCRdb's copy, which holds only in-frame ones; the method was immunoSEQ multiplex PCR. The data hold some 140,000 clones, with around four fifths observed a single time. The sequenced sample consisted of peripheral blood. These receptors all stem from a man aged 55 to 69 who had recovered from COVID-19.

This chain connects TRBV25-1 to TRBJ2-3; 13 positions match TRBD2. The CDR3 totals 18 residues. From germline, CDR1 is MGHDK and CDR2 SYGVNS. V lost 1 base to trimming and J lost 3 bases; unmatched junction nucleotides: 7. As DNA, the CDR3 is TGTGCCAGCAGTGAATCCACCGGACTAGCGGGAGTGACAGATACGCAGTATTTT. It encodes CASSESTGLAGVTDTQYF. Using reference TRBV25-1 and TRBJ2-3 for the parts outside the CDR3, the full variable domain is EADIYQTPRYLVIGTGKKITLECSQTMGHDKMYWYQQDPGMELHLIHYSYGVNSTEKGDLSSESTVSRIRTEHFPLTLESARPSHTSQYLCASSESTGLAGVTDTQYFGPGTRLTVL.

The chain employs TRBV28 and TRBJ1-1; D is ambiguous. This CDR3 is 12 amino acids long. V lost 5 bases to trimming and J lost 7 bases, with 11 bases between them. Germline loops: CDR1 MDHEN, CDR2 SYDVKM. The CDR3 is CASSRPPGEAFF. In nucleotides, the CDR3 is TGTGCCAGCAGTCGCCCTCCAGGTGAAGCTTTCTTT.

CDR3 amino acids: CASSTPGQGASSPLHF. Here the CDR3 DNA reads TGTGCCAGCAGTACTCCGGGACAGGGGGCAAGTTCACCCCTCCACTTT. This chain links TRBV27 with TRBJ1-6; the match to TRBD1 covers 12 bases. The germline gives CDR1 MNHEY, CDR2 SMNVEV (reference sequence). J lost 9 bases, V lost 5 bases, and 8 bases had no gene match. The CDR3 spans 16 residues.

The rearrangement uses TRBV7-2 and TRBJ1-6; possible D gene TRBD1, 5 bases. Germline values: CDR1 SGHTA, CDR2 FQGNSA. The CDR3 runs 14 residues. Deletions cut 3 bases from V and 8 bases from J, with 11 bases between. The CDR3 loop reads CASSLEGAHSPLHF. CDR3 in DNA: TGTGCCAGCAGCTTGGAAGGGGCCCATTCACCCCTCCACTTT.

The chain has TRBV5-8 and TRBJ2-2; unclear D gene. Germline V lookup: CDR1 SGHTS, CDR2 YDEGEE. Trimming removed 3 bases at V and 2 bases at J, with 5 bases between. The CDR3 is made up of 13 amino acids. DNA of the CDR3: TGTGCCAGCAGCTCCTTAAACACCGGGGAGCTGTTTTTT. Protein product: CASSSLNTGELFF.

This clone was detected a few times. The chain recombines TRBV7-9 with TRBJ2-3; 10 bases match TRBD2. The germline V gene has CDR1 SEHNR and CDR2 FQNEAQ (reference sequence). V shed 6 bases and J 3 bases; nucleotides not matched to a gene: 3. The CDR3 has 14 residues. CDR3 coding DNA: TGTGCCAGCAGGCCGGGACTAGCGACAGATACGCAGTATTTT. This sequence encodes CASRPGLATDTQYF.

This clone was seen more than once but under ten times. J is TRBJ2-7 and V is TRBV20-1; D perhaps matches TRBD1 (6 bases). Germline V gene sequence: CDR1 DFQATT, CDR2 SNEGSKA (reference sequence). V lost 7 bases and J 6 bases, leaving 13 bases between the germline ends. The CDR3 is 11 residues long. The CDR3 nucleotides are TGCAGTGTTACACAGGGTGCCGAGCAGTACTTC. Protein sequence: CSVTQGAEQYF.

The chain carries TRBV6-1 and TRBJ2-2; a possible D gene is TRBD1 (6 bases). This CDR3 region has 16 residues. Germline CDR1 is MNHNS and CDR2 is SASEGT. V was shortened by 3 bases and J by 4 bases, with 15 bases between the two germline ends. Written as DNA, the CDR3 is TGTGCCAGCAGTGACTACTCGTCCAGGGGCACCGGGGAGCTGTTTTTT. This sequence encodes CASSDYSSRGTGELFF.

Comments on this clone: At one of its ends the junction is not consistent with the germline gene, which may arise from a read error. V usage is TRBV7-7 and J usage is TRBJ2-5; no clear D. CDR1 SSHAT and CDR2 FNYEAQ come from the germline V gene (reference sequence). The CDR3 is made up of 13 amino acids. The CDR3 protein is CASSLNPGETQYF. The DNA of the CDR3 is TGTGCTAGCAGCCTTAATCCGGGAGAGACCCAGTACTTC.

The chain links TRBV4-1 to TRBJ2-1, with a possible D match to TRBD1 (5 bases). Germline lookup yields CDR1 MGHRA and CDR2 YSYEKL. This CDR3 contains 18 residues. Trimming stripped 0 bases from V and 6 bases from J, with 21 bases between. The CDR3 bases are TGCGCCAGCAGCCAAGATTTAATTGTGCCCAGGGAACGCAATGAGCAGTTCTTC. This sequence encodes CASSQDLIVPRERNEQFF.

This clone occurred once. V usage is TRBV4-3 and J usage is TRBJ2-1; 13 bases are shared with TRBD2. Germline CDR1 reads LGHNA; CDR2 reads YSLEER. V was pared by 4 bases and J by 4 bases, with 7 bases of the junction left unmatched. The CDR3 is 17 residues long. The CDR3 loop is CASSRVPGLAGYNEQFF. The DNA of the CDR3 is TGCGCCAGCAGCCGAGTACCGGGACTAGCGGGATACAATGAGCAGTTCTTC.

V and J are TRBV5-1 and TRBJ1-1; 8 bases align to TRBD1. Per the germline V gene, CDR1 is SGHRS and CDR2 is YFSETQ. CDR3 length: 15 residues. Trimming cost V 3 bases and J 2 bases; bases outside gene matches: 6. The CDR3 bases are TGCGCCAGCAGCTCACAGGGGGGACCTAACACTGAAGCTTTCTTT. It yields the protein CASSSQGGPNTEAFF.

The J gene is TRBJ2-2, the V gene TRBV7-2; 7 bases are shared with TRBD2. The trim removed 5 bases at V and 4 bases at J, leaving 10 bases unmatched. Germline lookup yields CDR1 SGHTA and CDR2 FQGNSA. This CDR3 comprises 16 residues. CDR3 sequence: CASSSSWGGATGELFF. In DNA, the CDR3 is TGTGCCAGCAGCAGTTCCTGGGGGGGAGCCACCGGGGAGCTGTTTTTT.

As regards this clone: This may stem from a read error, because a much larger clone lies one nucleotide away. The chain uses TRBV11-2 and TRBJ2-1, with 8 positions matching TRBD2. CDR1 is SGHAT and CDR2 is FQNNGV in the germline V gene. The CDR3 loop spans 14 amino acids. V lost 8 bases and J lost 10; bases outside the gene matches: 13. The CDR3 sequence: CASRVLGAGGEQFF. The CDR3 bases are TGTGCCAGCCGCGTGCTGGGGGCGGGGGGCGAGCAGTTCTTC.

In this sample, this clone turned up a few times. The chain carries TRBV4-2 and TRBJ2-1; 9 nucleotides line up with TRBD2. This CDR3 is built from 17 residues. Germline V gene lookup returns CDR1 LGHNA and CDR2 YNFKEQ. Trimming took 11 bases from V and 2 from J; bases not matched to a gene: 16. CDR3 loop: CARSFSGGHSPYNEQFF. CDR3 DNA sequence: TGTGCCCGCTCATTTAGCGGGGGCCATTCACCCTACAATGAGCAGTTCTTC.